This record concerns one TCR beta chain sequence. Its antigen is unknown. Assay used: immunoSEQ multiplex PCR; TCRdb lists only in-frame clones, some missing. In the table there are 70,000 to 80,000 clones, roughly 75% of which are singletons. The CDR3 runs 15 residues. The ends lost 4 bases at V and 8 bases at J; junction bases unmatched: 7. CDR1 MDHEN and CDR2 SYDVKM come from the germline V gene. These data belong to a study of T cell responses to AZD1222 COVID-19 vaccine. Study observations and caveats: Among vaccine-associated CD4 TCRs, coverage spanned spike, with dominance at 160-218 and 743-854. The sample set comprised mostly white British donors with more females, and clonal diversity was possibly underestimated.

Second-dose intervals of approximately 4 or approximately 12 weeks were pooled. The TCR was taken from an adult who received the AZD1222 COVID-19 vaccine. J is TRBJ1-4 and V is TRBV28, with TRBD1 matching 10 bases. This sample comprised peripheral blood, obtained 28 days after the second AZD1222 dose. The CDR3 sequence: CASSWQDRGREKLFF. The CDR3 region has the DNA TGTGCCAGCAGTTGGCAAGACAGGGGGCGGGAAAAACTGTTTTTT.